The 2 T cell receptor beta chains below come from one sample, sequenced in a study of immune heterogeneity within non-small cell lung tumors. For the TCR beta CDR3, multiplex PCR with 32 V and 13 J primers performed the amplification. MiXCR, applied by TCRdb to the multiplex PCR reads, yields one record per CDR3 protein. The table lists fewer than 14,000 distinct CDR3 sequences, around 30% of them singletons. Each sample used roughly 590 ng of genomic DNA from bulk tumor tissue. Several spatially distant biopsies were obtained per primary tumor intraoperatively. Patients underwent curative surgery for untreated, newly diagnosed non-small cell lung cancer. Sequencing was done on a sample of lung tumor tissue. The receptors here all came from a woman aged 50 to 60 with non-small cell lung cancer.

This clonotype has a count of ten or more. This chain uses TRBV2 with TRBJ2-2, with D tentatively TRBD2 (5 bases). With 3 bases removed from V and 0 bases from J, the gap between germline ends came to 17 bases. The V gene's germline CDR1 is SNHLY and CDR2 FYNNEI. The CDR3 extends over 18 amino acids. In DNA form, the CDR3 reads TGTGCCAGCAGTGATAGCCTAGCCTTCATCCCGAACACCGGGGAGCTGTTTTTT. Translation: CASSDSLAFIPNTGELFF.

The rearrangement joins TRBV7-9 to TRBJ1-1, with 11 bases fitting TRBD1. CDR3 length: 14 amino acids. The J segment lost 5 bases and the V segment lost 5 bases, leaving 4 bases of the junction unmatched. Looked up from germline, CDR1 is SEHNR and CDR2 is FQNEAQ (reference sequence). CDR3 nucleotides: TGTGCCAGCAGCAACCGGGACAGGGGGACTGAAGCTTTCTTT. As protein: CASSNRDRGTEAFF.